Here is one T cell receptor beta chain with its context. Its specificity is not known. This may arise from a read error, as a much more abundant clone is one base away. The data stem from a study of vaccination and CD4 T cells after COVID-19. Cultured CD4+ T cell DNA underwent sequencing with the Oncomine TCR Beta short-read assay. TCRdb passed the PCR reads through MiXCR, listing each CDR3 protein once. Of over 20,000 distinct CDR3 sequences detected, more than 25% appear once; the ten largest clones hold approximately 3%. The time point is: late sampling 161 to 241 days after vaccination in a few convalescent patients. Treatment given: approximately nine-day PBMC culture with coronavirus spike peptide pools or control peptides (ViraFEST assay). Trimming cost V 5 bases and J 5 bases, with 13 bases left between them. This CDR3 region has 14 residues. From germline, CDR1 is SEHNR and CDR2 FQNEAQ (reference sequence).

V gene TRBV7-9 combines with J gene TRBJ1-5, with TRBD1 as a possible D gene (6 bases). This specimen was CD4+ T cells from blood, cultured in vitro, taken about 7 months after SARS-CoV-2 vaccination. The source is a human donor who had recovered from COVID-19. CDR3 sequence reads: CASSRDISDQPQHF. CDR3 coding DNA: TGTGCCAGCAGCCGGGACATAAGCGATCAGCCCCAGCATTTT.